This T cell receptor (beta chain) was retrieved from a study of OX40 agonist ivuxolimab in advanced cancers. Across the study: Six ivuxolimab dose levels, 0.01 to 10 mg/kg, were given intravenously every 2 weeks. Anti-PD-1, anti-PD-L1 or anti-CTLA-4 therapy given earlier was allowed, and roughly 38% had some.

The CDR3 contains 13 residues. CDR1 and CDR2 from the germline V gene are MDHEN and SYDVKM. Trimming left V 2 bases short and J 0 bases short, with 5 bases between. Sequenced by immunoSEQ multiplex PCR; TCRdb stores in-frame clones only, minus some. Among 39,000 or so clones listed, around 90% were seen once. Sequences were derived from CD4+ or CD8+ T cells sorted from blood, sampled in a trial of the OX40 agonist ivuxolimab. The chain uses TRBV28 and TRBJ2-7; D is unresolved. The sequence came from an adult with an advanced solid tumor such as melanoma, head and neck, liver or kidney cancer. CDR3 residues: CASSLADSYEQYF. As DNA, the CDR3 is TGTGCCAGCAGTTTAGCGGACTCCTACGAGCAGTACTTC.